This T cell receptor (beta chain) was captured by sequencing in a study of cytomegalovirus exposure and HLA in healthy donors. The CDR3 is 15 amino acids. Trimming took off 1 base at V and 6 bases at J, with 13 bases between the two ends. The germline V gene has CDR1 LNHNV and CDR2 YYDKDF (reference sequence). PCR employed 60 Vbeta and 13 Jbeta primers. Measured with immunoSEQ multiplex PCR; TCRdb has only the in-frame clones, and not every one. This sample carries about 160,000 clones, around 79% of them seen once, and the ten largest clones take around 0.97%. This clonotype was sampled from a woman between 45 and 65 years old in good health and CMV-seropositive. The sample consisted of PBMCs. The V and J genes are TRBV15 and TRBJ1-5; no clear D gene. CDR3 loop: CATSRGGSKFQPQHF. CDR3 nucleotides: TGTGCCACCAGCAGAGGAGGCAGCAAATTTCAGCCCCAGCATTTT. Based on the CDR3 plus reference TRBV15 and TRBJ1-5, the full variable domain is DAMVIQNPRYQVTQFGKPVTLSCSQTLNHNVMYWYQQKSSQAPKLLFHYYDKDFNNEADTPDNFQSRRPNTSFCFLDIRSPGLGDTAMYLCATSRGGSKFQPQHFGDGTRLSIL.